This TCR beta chain was recovered during a study of cytomegalovirus exposure and HLA in healthy donors (TCRdb year 2017). Study-wide context: A later analysis indicated that the 120 validation repertoires were generated on the platform also employed for the approximately 700 repertoires of the first cohort. The aim of the study was to test whether cataloging public T cell receptors could identify signatures of past pathogen exposure. Along with the roughly 670-subject first cohort, a separate validation cohort of more than 90 different subjects was used. To predict cytomegalovirus infection status, the study brought together high-throughput TCR immunosequencing, statistical association of individual TCRs with disease status, and machine learning.

The library relied on the immunoSEQ multiplex PCR assay. Per the original workflow: A statistical classification framework was developed to diagnose cytomegalovirus status using the catalog of TCR beta chain sequences. TCRdb holds this immuneACCESS table with in-frame rearrangements only. Some clones are missing; in checked studies, unresolved V genes explain under half, and the rest has no known cause. That table is the source of V, J and clone size, and D and trimming were worked out from the DNA. This sample has about 120,000 clones in its table, and 88% of those were observed once. The ten most abundant clones make up around 6% of the sample. The germline V gene encodes CDR1 SGHVS and CDR2 FNYEAQ. The CDR3 holds 14 amino acids from the cysteine to the phenylalanine. Only the CDR3 DNA stays, 42 bases, in frame from base 1. Trimming takes 5 bases off V and 5 bases off J; junction bases not matched to a gene: 8.

Concerning this clone: It has no known antigen specificity. Base qualities are not recorded, but no much larger clone differs from it by a single base.

Overall results and qualifications from the work: In the study, around 160 TCR beta chains were listed as associated with cytomegalovirus. Subsequent analysis determined that TCRs grouped into clusters in the first cohort also showed a tendency toward co-occurrence across the roughly 110 validation repertoires, and approximately 94% of cluster scores exceeded 0. Most TCR sequences were seen in very few donors, while some public TCRs were found in many individuals. Cytomegalovirus status was reported to be diagnosed by the classifier with high specificity and sensitivity in both the original and validation cohorts. The authors suggested that the approach could potentially be extended to other disease states and immunological phenotypes. All 130 or so repertoires were used to score co-occurrence in the validation cohort in a later analysis, because that analysis had no HLA typing for the cohort. In vitro tests confirmed that a few of the cytomegalovirus-associated TCR beta chains recognize cytomegalovirus antigens.

The donors belonged to the validation cohort of over a hundred subjects, which was separate from the approximately 700-subject first cohort. Sequencing was done on a sample of PBMCs. This sequence uses TRBV7-6 and TRBJ2-5; the junction holds 7 bases that match TRBD2. The sequence was collected from a woman under 30 in good health and CMV-seropositive. The nucleotides read TGTGCCAGCAGCCCCCCGGGGGGTGCGGAGACCCAGTACTTC. Translation gives CASSPPGGAETQYF.